This T cell receptor (beta chain) was recorded in a study of blood T cell repertoires in COVID-19. CDR3 size: 15 residues. Per germline, CDR1 SGHNT and CDR2 YYREEE (reference sequence). Trimming took off 4 bases at V and 5 bases at J, with 18 bases between the two ends. In the study's own analysis: Reference gene primer amplification in the assay estimated nucleated cell counts. Produced via immunoSEQ multiplex PCR; TCRdb's table is partial and in-frame only. That table furnishes V, J and clone size, whereas the DNA furnished D and trimming. The profile shows 250,000 to 400,000 clones, around 90% of them singletons. Seattle researchers signed up patients amid active infection and tracked them longitudinally.

The sequence came from a woman aged 25 to 45 with COVID-19, enrolled during active disease. The chain couples TRBV5-4 to TRBJ1-1; D may be TRBD1 (5 bases). The material sequenced was peripheral blood. The DNA of the CDR3 is TGTGCCAGCAGCCCGCGCGGAGGGGAAGGTACTGAAGCTTTCTTT. Translating it yields CASSPRGGEGTEAFF. Full variable domain (rest looked up from reference TRBV5-4 and TRBJ1-1): ETGVTQSPTHLIKTRGQQVTLRCSSQSGHNTVSWYQQALGQGPQFIFQYYREEENGRGNFPPRFSGLQFPNYSSELNVNALELDDSALYLCASSPRGGEGTEAFFGQGTRLTVV.